This T cell receptor beta chain was sequenced for a study of early T cells in non-severe SARS-CoV-2 infection. The overall study: With bulk RNA from unsorted whole blood as input, sequencing yielded unpaired chains.

Each single cDNA molecule received a unique molecular identifier. TCRdb reanalysed the 5' RACE reads using MiXCR and keeps one entry per CDR3 protein. The repertoire holds around 37,000 distinct CDR3 sequences, with about 8.2% as singletons. V dropped 8 bases and J dropped 8 bases, with 18 bases sitting between them. This CDR3 has 13 residues. CDR1 MNHNS and CDR2 SASEGT come from the germline V gene. In this sample, this clonotype turned up a few times. The receptor comes from an adult who was a healthcare worker with PCR-confirmed SARS-CoV-2 infection or an uninfected control (not recorded which). The sample consisted of whole blood. This sequence joins TRBV6-1 and TRBJ1-2; D remains unclear. Here the CDR3 reads CASSEGKRRGYTF. DNA for the CDR3: TGTGCCAGCTCGGAAGGGAAGCGTCGGGGCTACACCTTC.